The rows below give T cell receptor beta chains drawn from one sample of a study of neurological immune-mediated disorders. TCRdb re-called the 5' RACE reads through MiXCR, storing one row per CDR3 protein. The sample carries about 45,000 distinct CDR3 sequences, approximately 13% recorded once. The sample was PBMCs. Every receptor here comes from a man in his thirties or forties in good health. Each CDR3 is given with its conserved first and last residue. The order of the fields is CDR3 length, V gene, J gene, CDR3 protein.

CDR3 length: 13; V gene: TRBV6-5; J gene: TRBJ2-1; CDR3 protein: CASSHQSYSEQFF
CDR3 length: 14; V gene: TRBV15; J gene: TRBJ2-2; CDR3 protein: CATSRDKGSGELFF
CDR3 length: 15; V gene: TRBV19; J gene: TRBJ2-7; CDR3 protein: CASRSQGSGGYEQYF
CDR3 length: 14; V gene: TRBV3-1; J gene: TRBJ2-5; CDR3 protein: CASSPTSGSTTQYF
CDR3 length: 13; V gene: TRBV28; J gene: TRBJ2-7; CDR3 protein: CASSLVAYDEQYF
CDR3 length: 15; V gene: TRBV5-1; J gene: TRBJ2-7; CDR3 protein: CASSPGTSAAYEQYF
CDR3 length: 14; V gene: TRBV14; J gene: TRBJ2-1; CDR3 protein: CASSQGPLAGASFF
CDR3 length: 12; V gene: TRBV20-1; J gene: TRBJ1-2; CDR3 protein: CSAPDSYYGYTF
CDR3 length: 14; V gene: TRBV12-3/TRBV12-4; J gene: TRBJ2-4; CDR3 protein: CASRQTEAKNIQYF
CDR3 length: 12; V gene: TRBV20-1; J gene: TRBJ2-5; CDR3 protein: CSATRTGADQYF
CDR3 length: 15; V gene: TRBV11-2; J gene: TRBJ2-1; CDR3 protein: CASSPNRGNYNEQFF
CDR3 length: 14; V gene: TRBV6-1; J gene: TRBJ1-3; CDR3 protein: CASSDGASGNTIYF
CDR3 length: 15; V gene: TRBV28; J gene: TRBJ2-7; CDR3 protein: CASSLGDPKIYEQYF
CDR3 length: 18; V gene: TRBV20-1; J gene: TRBJ2-7; CDR3 protein: CSARDPGLAGAFSYEQYF
CDR3 length: 13; V gene: TRBV5-1; J gene: TRBJ1-4; CDR3 protein: CASSLDMREKLFF
CDR3 length: 11; V gene: TRBV29-1; J gene: TRBJ1-2; CDR3 protein: CSVETGDGYTF
CDR3 length: 14; V gene: TRBV5-1; J gene: TRBJ2-3; CDR3 protein: CASSLAGGRDTQYF
CDR3 length: 16; V gene: TRBV24-1; J gene: TRBJ1-1; CDR3 protein: CATSDSRTGLRTEAFF
CDR3 length: 13; V gene: TRBV29-1; J gene: TRBJ1-4; CDR3 protein: CSVGPGRGEKLFF
CDR3 length: 15; V gene: TRBV18; J gene: TRBJ2-5; CDR3 protein: CASSPWTGVQETQYF
CDR3 length: 15; V gene: TRBV7-9; J gene: TRBJ1-2; CDR3 protein: CASSFRTGSNYGYTF
CDR3 length: 15; V gene: TRBV15; J gene: TRBJ2-3; CDR3 protein: CATSRDPGGTDTQYF
CDR3 length: 18; V gene: TRBV11-2; J gene: TRBJ1-5; CDR3 protein: CASSLGPQGAKGNQPQHF
CDR3 length: 13; V gene: TRBV12-3/TRBV12-4; J gene: TRBJ2-7; CDR3 protein: CASSLAESYEQYF
CDR3 length: 12; V gene: TRBV12-3/TRBV12-4; J gene: TRBJ1-1; CDR3 protein: CASSFGAVEAFF
CDR3 length: 15; V gene: TRBV7-9; J gene: TRBJ2-3; CDR3 protein: CASSEKGVLGDTQYF
CDR3 length: 17; V gene: TRBV20-1; J gene: TRBJ2-1; CDR3 protein: CSARMFGVAGFYNEQFF
CDR3 length: 13; V gene: TRBV20-1; J gene: TRBJ1-2; CDR3 protein: CSAIRFETDGYTF
CDR3 length: 14; V gene: TRBV15; J gene: TRBJ2-5; CDR3 protein: CATSRDRGQETQYF
CDR3 length: 14; V gene: TRBV5-1; J gene: TRBJ2-5; CDR3 protein: CASSLLASQETQYF
CDR3 length: 15; V gene: TRBV20-1; J gene: TRBJ2-7; CDR3 protein: CSASSHGDRAYEQYF
CDR3 length: 15; V gene: TRBV5-1; J gene: TRBJ2-5; CDR3 protein: CASSLDWQPQETQYF
CDR3 length: 15; V gene: TRBV5-5; J gene: TRBJ1-5; CDR3 protein: CASSLVTGLDQPQHF
CDR3 length: 11; V gene: TRBV12-3/TRBV12-4; J gene: TRBJ2-1; CDR3 protein: CASSLYNEQFF
CDR3 length: 14; V gene: TRBV7-9; J gene: TRBJ1-5; CDR3 protein: CASSFTGGNQPQHF
CDR3 length: 15; V gene: TRBV5-1; J gene: TRBJ2-7; CDR3 protein: CASSLGMVSDNEQYF
CDR3 length: 13; V gene: TRBV6-6; J gene: TRBJ1-1; CDR3 protein: CASSGAGGTEAFF
CDR3 length: 17; V gene: TRBV20-1; J gene: TRBJ2-3; CDR3 protein: CSARLTSGRTSTDTQYF
CDR3 length: 14; V gene: TRBV20-1; J gene: TRBJ2-3; CDR3 protein: CSARDRVGADTQYF
CDR3 length: 14; V gene: TRBV7-2; J gene: TRBJ2-2; CDR3 protein: CASSREQVLGELFF
CDR3 length: 17; V gene: TRBV12-3/TRBV12-4; J gene: TRBJ2-1; CDR3 protein: CASSTSSGSSSYNEQFF
CDR3 length: 16; V gene: TRBV12-3/TRBV12-4; J gene: TRBJ2-7; CDR3 protein: CASSLTGGQVPYEQYF
CDR3 length: 14; V gene: TRBV20-1; J gene: TRBJ2-7; CDR3 protein: CSARVQGANHEQYF
CDR3 length: 18; V gene: TRBV9; J gene: TRBJ2-1; CDR3 protein: CASSPRGASGGAYNEQFF
CDR3 length: 14; V gene: TRBV12-3/TRBV12-4; J gene: TRBJ2-1; CDR3 protein: CASSPTASYNEQFF
CDR3 length: 16; V gene: TRBV5-1; J gene: TRBJ2-7; CDR3 protein: CASSLDGTSGNYEQYF
CDR3 length: 14; V gene: TRBV29-1; J gene: TRBJ1-2; CDR3 protein: CSVERGAVNYGYTF
CDR3 length: 14; V gene: TRBV5-1; J gene: TRBJ2-5; CDR3 protein: CASSLLGLTETQYF
CDR3 length: 17; V gene: TRBV3-1; J gene: TRBJ2-6; CDR3 protein: CASSPRDRGPGANVLTF
CDR3 length: 15; V gene: TRBV28; J gene: TRBJ1-1; CDR3 protein: CASTGTADPGAEAFF